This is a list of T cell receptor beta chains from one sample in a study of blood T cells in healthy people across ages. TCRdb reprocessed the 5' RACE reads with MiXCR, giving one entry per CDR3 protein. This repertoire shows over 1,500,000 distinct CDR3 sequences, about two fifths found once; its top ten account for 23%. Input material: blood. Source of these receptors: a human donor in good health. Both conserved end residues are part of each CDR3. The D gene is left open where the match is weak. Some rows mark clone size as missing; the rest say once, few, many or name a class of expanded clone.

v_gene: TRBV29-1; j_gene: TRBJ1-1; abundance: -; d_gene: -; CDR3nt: TGCAGCGCACACAGGATCGGTGAAGCTTTCTTT; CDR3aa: CSAHRIGEAFF
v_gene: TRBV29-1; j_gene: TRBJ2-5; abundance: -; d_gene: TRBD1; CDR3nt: TGCAGCGTTGGGATTAGCAGGGGGAAAGAGACCCAGTACTTC; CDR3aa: CSVGISRGKETQYF
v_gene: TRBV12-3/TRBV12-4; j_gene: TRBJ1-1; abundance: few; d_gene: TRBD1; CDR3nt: TGTGCCAGCAGTCAAACAGGGGCGAACACTGAAGCTTTCTTT; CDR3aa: CASSQTGANTEAFF
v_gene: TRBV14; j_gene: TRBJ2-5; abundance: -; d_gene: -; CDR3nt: TGTGCCAGCAGCCAAGGGATCTTTGGGTTCCAGTACTTC; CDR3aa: CASSQGIFGFQYF
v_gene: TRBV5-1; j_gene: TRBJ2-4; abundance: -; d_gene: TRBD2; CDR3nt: TGCGCCAGCAGTCAACGGGGGGGCCTAGCCAAAAACATTCAGTACTTC; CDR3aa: CASSQRGGLAKNIQYF
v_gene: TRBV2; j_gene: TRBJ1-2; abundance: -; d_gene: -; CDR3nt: TGTGCCAGCAGTGAGGGTTGGGAGCCCTATCCTAACTATGGCTACACCTTC; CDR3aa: CASSEGWEPYPNYGYTF
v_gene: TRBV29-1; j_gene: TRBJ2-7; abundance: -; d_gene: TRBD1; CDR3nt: TGCAGCGTTGAAGATCCCGACAGGGGGTCCTACGAGCAGTACTTC; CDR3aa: CSVEDPDRGSYEQYF
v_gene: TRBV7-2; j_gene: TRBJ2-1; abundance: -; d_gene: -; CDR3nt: TGTGCCAGCAGCTTATCCGGTCACGGGTCTAATGAGCAGTTCTTC; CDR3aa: CASSLSGHGSNEQFF
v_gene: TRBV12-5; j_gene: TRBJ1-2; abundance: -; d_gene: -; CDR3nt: TGTGCTAGTGGATCCCCTGGTGGGGTGTATGGCTACACCTTC; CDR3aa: CASGSPGGVYGYTF
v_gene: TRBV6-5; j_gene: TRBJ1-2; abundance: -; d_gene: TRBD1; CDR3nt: TGTGCCAGCAGTGGAATCCGGGACAGGGTTGGCTGCACCTTC; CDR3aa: CASSGIRDRVGCTF
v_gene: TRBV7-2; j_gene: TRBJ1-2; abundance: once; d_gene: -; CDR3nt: TGTGCCAGCAGCTCTCACCGGGCCCCGAGGGAGAATGGCTACACCTTC; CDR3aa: CASSSHRAPRENGYTF
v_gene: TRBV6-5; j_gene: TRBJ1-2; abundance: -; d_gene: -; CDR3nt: TGTGCCAGCGGAGACAGGCCAAGTGGTGGCTACACCTTC; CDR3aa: CASGDRPSGGYTF
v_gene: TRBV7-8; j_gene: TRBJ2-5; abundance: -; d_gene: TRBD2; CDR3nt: TGTGCCAGCAGCTTTTCGACTAGCGGGGCCCAAGAGACCCAGTACTTC; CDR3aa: CASSFSTSGAQETQYF
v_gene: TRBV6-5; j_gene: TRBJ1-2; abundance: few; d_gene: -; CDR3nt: TGTGCCAGCAGTTACTCTCCAGGGAACTTGGATGGCTACACCTTC; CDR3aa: CASSYSPGNLDGYTF
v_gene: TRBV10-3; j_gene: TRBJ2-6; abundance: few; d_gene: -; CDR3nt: TGTGCCATCAGTGACCTCGACCTCAACGTCCTGACTTTC; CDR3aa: CAISDLDLNVLTF
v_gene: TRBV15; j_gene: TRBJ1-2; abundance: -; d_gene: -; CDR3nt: TGTGCCACCAGCAGTGATATCTATGGCTACACCTTC; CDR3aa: CATSSDIYGYTF
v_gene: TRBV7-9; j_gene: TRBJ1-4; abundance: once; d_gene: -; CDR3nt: TGTGCCAGCAGCGTGAGCGACAGGCTTAATGAAAAACTGTTTTTT; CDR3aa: CASSVSDRLNEKLFF
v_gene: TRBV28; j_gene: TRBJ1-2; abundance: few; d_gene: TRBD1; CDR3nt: TGTGCCAGCACCGCGGTACAGGGGAGGGGCTACACCTTC; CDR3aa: CASTAVQGRGYTF
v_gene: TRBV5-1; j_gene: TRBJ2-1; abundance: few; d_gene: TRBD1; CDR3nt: TGCGCCAGCAGCTTGGAAGTGAGGACAGGGGGTTCCGATGAGCAGTTCTTC; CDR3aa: CASSLEVRTGGSDEQFF
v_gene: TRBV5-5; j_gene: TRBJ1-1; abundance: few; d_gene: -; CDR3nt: TGTGCCAGCCGCTCCCCCGGGGGGCCAGAAGCTTTCTTT; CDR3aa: CASRSPGGPEAFF
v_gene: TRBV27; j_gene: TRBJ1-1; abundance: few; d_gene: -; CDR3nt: TGTGCCAGCAGTTTCCGCAGGGGCTCTGAAGCTTTCTTT; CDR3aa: CASSFRRGSEAFF
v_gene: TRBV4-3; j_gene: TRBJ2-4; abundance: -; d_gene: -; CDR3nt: TGCGCCAGCAGCCAAGGGGCCTCGAGGTTGGGCAAAAACATTCAGTACTTC; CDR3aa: CASSQGASRLGKNIQYF
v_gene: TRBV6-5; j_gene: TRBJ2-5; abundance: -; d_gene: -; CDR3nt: TGTGCCAGCAGCTGGCGGGGGCTCCAAGAGACCCAGTACTTC; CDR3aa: CASSWRGLQETQYF
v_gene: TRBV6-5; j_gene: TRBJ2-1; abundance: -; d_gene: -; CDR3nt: TGTGCCAGCAGTTCGACTTTACCATTATACTACAATGAGCAGTTCTTC; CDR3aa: CASSSTLPLYYNEQFF
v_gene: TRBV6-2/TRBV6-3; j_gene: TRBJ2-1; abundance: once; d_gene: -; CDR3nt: TGTGCCAGCAGTCCGGGACTGGAAGCCTACAATGAGCAGTTCTTC; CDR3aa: CASSPGLEAYNEQFF
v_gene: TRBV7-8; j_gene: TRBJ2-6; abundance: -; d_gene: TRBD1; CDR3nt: TGTGCCAGCAGCTTAACTTCCAGGGGGTGGGCCAACGTCCTGACTTTC; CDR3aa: CASSLTSRGWANVLTF
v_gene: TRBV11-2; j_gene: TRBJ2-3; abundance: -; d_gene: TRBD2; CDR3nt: TGTGCCAGCAGCTTCCCGAGGGGACTAGGACCTTCAGATACGCAGTATTTT; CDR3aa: CASSFPRGLGPSDTQYF
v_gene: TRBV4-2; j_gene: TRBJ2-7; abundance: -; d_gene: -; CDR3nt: TGTGCCAGCAGCCAAGATCTCCGGACGGACGGCTACGAGCAGTACTTC; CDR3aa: CASSQDLRTDGYEQYF
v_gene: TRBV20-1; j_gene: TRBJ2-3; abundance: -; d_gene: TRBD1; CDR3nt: TGCAGTGCCTTAGATCCAGGGGGCTACACCGATACGCGGTATTTT; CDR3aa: CSALDPGGYTDTRYF
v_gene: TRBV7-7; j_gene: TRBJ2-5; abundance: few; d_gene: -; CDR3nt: TGTGCTAGCAGCTTGGAGGGATTGGGGACCCAGTACTTC; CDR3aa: CASSLEGLGTQYF
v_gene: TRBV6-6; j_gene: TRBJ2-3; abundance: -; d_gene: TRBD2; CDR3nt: TGTGCCAGCAGTTACGCTAGTGGCGGGGGGGCGACAGATACGCAGTATTTT; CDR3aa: CASSYASGGGATDTQYF
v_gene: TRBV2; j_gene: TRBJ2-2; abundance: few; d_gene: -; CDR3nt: TGTGCCAGCAGTGGTGGAGGGGAGCTGTTTTTT; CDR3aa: CASSGGGELFF
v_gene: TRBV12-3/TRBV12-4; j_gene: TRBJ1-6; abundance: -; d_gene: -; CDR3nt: TGTGCCAGCCAGTGGGCGGGGCTCAATTCACCCCTCCACTTT; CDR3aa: CASQWAGLNSPLHF
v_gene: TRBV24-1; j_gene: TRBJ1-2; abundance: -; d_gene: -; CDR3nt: TGTGCCACCAGTGCCCAGGGGTTGGGCTACACCTTC; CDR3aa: CATSAQGLGYTF
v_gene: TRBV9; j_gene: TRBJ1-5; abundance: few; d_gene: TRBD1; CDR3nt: TGTGCCAGCAGCGGTGGGACAGGGAATCAGCCCCAGCATTTT; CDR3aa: CASSGGTGNQPQHF
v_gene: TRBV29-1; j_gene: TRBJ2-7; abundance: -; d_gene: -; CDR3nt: TGCAGCGTTGGACAGGCCTTTGAGCAGTACTTC; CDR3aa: CSVGQAFEQYF
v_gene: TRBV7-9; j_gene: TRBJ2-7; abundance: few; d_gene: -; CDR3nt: TGTGCCAGCAGGGTTTTTTGGGAGCAGTACTTC; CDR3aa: CASRVFWEQYF
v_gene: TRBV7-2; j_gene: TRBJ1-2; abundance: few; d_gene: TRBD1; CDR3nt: TGCGCCAGCAGCGTAAGGACAGGGAGCTATGGCTACACCTTC; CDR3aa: CASSVRTGSYGYTF
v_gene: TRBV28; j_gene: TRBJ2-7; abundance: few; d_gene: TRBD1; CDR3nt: TGTGCCAGCAGTACGGCCGGGACAGCGACCTACGAGCAGTACTTC; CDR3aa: CASSTAGTATYEQYF
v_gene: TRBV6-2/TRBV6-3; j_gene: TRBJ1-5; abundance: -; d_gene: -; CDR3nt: TGTACCAGCAGCCCCAGAGGGCAGCCCCAGCATTTT; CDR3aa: CTSSPRGQPQHF
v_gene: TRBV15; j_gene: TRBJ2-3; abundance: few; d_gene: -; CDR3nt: TGTGCCACCAGCAGAGGCGCTACAGATACGCAGTATTTT; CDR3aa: CATSRGATDTQYF
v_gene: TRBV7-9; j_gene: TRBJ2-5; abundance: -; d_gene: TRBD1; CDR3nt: TGTGCCAGCGCTACGACACCGGGACAGTCACAAGAGACCCAGTACTTC; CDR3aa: CASATTPGQSQETQYF
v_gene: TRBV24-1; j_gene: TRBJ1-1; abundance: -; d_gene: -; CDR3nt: TGTGCCACCAGTGGTGGGGCGCGGACTGAAGCTTTCTTT; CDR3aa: CATSGGARTEAFF
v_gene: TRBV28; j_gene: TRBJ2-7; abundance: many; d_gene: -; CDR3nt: TGTGCCAGCAGCCGCCCCCGGATCGAGGCAGGAAACTCCTACGAGCAGTACTTC; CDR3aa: CASSRPRIEAGNSYEQYF
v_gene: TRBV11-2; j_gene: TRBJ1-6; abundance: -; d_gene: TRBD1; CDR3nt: TGTGCCAGCAGCTTCTCGGAAACAGGGGACGGATCACCCCTCCACTTT; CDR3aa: CASSFSETGDGSPLHF
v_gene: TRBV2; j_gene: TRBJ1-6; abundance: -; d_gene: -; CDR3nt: TGTGCCAGCGGAGTGGAGGGAAGATCACCCCTCCACTTT; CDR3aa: CASGVEGRSPLHF
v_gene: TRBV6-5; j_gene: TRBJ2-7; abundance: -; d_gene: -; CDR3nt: TGTGCCAGCAGTTACTCGTTGGACTCCTACGAGCAGTACTTC; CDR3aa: CASSYSLDSYEQYF
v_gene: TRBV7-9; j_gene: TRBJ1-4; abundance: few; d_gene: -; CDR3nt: TGTGCCAGCAGCCTGGACGGACCGAATGAAAAACTGTTTTTT; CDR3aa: CASSLDGPNEKLFF
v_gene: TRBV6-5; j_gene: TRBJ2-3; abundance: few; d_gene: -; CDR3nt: TGTGCCAGCAGCGGCTCGGGGGGCACAGATACGCAGTATTTT; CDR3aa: CASSGSGGTDTQYF
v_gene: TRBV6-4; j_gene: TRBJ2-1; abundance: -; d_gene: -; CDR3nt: TGTGCCAGCAGTGACTCGGGCCATATGAAGGGCGCCTGGAGTTGGGAGCAGTTCTTC; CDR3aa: CASSDSGHMKGAWSWEQFF
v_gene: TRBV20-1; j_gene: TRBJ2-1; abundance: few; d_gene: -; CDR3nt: TGCAGTGCTAGAGCTGGGGGAAATGAGCAGTTCTTC; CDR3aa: CSARAGGNEQFF
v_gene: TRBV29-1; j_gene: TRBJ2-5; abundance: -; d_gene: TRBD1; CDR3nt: TGCAGCGCGCCTCAGGGGGACAGAGAGACCCAGTACTTC; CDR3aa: CSAPQGDRETQYF
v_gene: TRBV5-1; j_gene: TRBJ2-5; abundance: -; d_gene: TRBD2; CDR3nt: TGCGCCAGCAGCGGACTAGCGGGGGAACAAGAGACCCAGTACTTC; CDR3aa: CASSGLAGEQETQYF
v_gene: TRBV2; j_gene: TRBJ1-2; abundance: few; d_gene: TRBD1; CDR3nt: TGTGCCAGCGGGGACAGGGGAGGCTATGGCTACACCTTC; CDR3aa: CASGDRGGYGYTF
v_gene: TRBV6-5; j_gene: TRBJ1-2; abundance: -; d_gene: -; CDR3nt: TGTGCCAGCAGTTACCTGGCAGGGAGAGGCTACACCTTC; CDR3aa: CASSYLAGRGYTF
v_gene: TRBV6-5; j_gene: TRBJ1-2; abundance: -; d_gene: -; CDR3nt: TGTGCCAGCAGGTACGGACTGAGCATCTATGGCTACACCTTC; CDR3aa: CASRYGLSIYGYTF
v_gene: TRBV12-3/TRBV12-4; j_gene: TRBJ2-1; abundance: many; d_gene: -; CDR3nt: TGTGCCAGCAGTTCTGCCTACAATGAGCAGTTCTTC; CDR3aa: CASSSAYNEQFF
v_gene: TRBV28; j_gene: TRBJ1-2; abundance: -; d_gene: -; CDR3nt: TGTGCCAGCAGTTTAAGGGGTTCGGTCTATGGCTACACCTTC; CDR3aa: CASSLRGSVYGYTF
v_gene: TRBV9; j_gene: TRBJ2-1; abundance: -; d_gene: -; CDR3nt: TGTGCCAGCAGCGTATTGGTGGGGGATGAGCAGTTCTTC; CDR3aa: CASSVLVGDEQFF
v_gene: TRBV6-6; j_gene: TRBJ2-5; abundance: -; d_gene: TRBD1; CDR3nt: TGTGCCAGCAACACCTACAGGGGGAAAGAGACCCAGTACTTC; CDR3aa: CASNTYRGKETQYF